This T cell receptor beta chain was recorded in a study of cytomegalovirus exposure and HLA in healthy donors. This clone was seen more than once but under ten times. The antigen is unknown. PCR involved 60 Vbeta and 13 Jbeta primers. Assay: immunoSEQ multiplex PCR; the TCRdb copy retains only in-frame clones and omits some. Here the sample spans 100,000 to 150,000 clones, 81% being singletons. General observations from the study: In a later analysis, a genetic analysis reported fewer productive-TCR N-insertions in an Asian-associated ancestry cluster than the cohort average.

The CDR3 spans 17 residues. Germline V CDR1 and CDR2: MNHEY, SMNVEV (reference sequence). The ends lost 4 bases at V and 3 bases at J; junction bases unmatched: 15. The sample was PBMCs. The receptor's source is a man aged 18 to 35 in good health and CMV-seropositive. The chain recombines TRBV27 with TRBJ2-7; TRBD1 matches at 7 bases. CDR3 sequence (DNA): TGTGCCAGCAGTTCCGGCCAAGACAGGGTCGATCGCTACGAGCAGTACTTC. Translation gives CASSSGQDRVDRYEQYF.